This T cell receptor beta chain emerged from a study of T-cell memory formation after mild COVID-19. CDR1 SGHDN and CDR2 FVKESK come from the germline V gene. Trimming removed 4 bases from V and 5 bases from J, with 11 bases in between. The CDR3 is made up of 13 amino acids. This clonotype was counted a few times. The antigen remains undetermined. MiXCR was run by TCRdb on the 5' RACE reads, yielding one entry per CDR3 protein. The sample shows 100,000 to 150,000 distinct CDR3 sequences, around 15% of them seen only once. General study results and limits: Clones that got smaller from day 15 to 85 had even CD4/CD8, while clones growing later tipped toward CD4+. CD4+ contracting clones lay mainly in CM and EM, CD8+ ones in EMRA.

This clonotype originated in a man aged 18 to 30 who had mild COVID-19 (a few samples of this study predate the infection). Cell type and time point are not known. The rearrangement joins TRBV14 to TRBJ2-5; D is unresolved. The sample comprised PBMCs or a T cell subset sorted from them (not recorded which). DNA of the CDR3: TGTGCCAGCAGCCGGCAGCCCGACGAGACCCAGTACTTC. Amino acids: CASSRQPDETQYF.